This T cell receptor (beta chain) was sequenced during a study of naive and memory T cell subsets. A note on this clonotype: Its target is not known.

With 0 bases removed from V and 5 bases from J, the gap between germline ends came to 6 bases. Looked up from germline, CDR1 is SGDLS and CDR2 is YYNGEE. This CDR3 is built from 14 residues. Study-wide findings and caveats: TCR abundance followed a power law differing between naive and memory subsets. Possibly reflecting memory cells re-expressing CD45RA, a few larger clonotypes occurred in naive repertoires, especially CD8. Diversity fell and Gini index rose from naive through CM, EM, EMRA.

The beta constant-region primer was an equimolar mix of two oligonucleotides covering TRBC1 and TRBC2. Ligated cDNA was amplified by four rounds of PCR with nested alpha and beta constant-region primers and SP2. An oligonucleotide with the SP2 primer and a 12-nucleotide UMI was ligated to the cDNA 3' end. From the UMI-ligation and nested PCR reads, TCRdb called clonotypes with MiXCR, one entry per CDR3 protein. The sample shows approximately 140,000 distinct CDR3 sequences, roughly 22% of them seen only once. The J gene is TRBJ1-6, the V gene TRBV9; the D is unclear. The sequence came from a human donor in good health. Sequencing used naive CD4+ T cells from blood. CDR3 protein: CASSVEVHNSPLHF. Here the CDR3 DNA reads TGTGCCAGCAGCGTAGAAGTACATAATTCACCCCTCCACTTT.